Sequencing of this T cell receptor beta chain was carried out in a study of cytomegalovirus exposure and HLA in healthy donors. Study findings and constraints: Beyond CMV serostatus, there was no information to go on about immune exposure. Confirmation in vitro established that three CMV-associated chains were specific for CMV antigens. From TCR beta sequences, most subjects' HLA-A and HLA-B alleles were reportedly predicted accurately.

As concerns this clone: The antigen remains undetermined.

The PCR made use of 60 Vbeta and 13 Jbeta primers. The table came from immunoSEQ multiplex PCR; TCRdb's copy has only in-frame clones and leaves some out. The sample has some 170,000 clones; 70% to 85% are singletons. This CDR3 contains 14 residues. In germline, CDR1 is SGDLS, CDR2 YYNGEE. Trimming removed 3 bases at V and 2 bases at J, with 9 bases between. The V gene is TRBV9, the J gene TRBJ1-5; D perhaps matches TRBD1 (5 bases). The source is a human donor in good health. The source material was PBMCs. The CDR3 spells CASSGGGRNQPQHF. The CDR3 region has the DNA TGTGCCAGCAGCGGGGGGGGACGCAATCAGCCCCAGCATTTT. Complete variable domain (other parts from reference TRBV9 and TRBJ1-5): DSGVTQTPKHLITATGQRVTLRCSPRSGDLSVYWYQQSLDQGLQFLIQYYNGEERAKGNILERFSAQQFPDLHSELNLSSLELGDSALYFCASSGGGRNQPQHFGDGTRLSIL.